One sample yielded the 8 T cell receptor beta chains listed below, sequenced in a study of shared clonotypes between healthy human individuals (TCRdb year 2020). Library generation was performed with the immunoSEQ multiplex PCR assay. Here the immuneACCESS table is served through TCRdb, limited to in-frame sequences with V and J called. Missing clones are a known gap in these copies; in checked studies unresolved V genes cover under half, and the rest lacks a known reason. The sample table holds about 1.1 million clones, of which around 78% were seen once. Roughly 0.55% of the sample lies in the top ten. The specimen was memory CD4+ T cells from PBMCs. The cell subset or site label for this specimen denotes: CD45RA-negative fraction. These receptors were collected from a man aged 18-30 years in good health. Some clones in this sample may be carry-over from other donors' samples.

There are a few counts of this clone. The V and J genes are TRBV2 and TRBJ1-2; TRBD1 matches 9 bases. Trimming took 5 bases from V and 8 from J; bases not matched to a gene: 6. The CDR3 has 13 residues. CDR1 SNHLY and CDR2 FYNNEI come from the germline V gene. The CDR3 coding sequence is TGTGCCAGCAGTAAGGGACAGGGTATAGGCTACACCTTC. Translating gives CASSKGQGIGYTF.

The chain employs TRBV5-1 and TRBJ2-1; D not certain. The ends were cut back, 2 bases at V and 5 bases at J, with 20 bases in the middle. CDR1 and CDR2 (germline): SGHRS, YFSETQ. The CDR3 is 17 amino acids. This CDR3 reads CASSLSPPPPRDNEQFF. DNA of the CDR3: TGCGCCAGCAGCTTATCCCCCCCACCCCCCCGTGACAATGAGCAGTTCTTC. Complete variable domain (other parts from reference TRBV5-1 and TRBJ2-1): KAGVTQTPRYLIKTRGQQVTLSCSPISGHRSVSWYQQTPGQGLQFLFEYFSETQRNKGNFPGRFSGRQFSNSRSEMNVSTLELGDSALYLCASSLSPPPPRDNEQFFGPGTRLTVL.

V usage is TRBV27 and J usage is TRBJ1-4; TRBD1 matches 8 bases. Germline V gene sequence: CDR1 MNHEY, CDR2 SMNVEV (reference sequence). The CDR3 loop spans 16 amino acids. Trimming cost V 6 bases and J 0 bases; bases outside gene matches: 6. CDR3 bases: TGTGCCAGCAGCCTAGGGACAGGAGCAACTAATGAAAAACTGTTTTTT. Encoded protein: CASSLGTGATNEKLFF.

The chain couples TRBV4-1 to TRBJ2-3, with 10 bases lining up with TRBD1. The CDR3 is made up of 16 amino acids. Germline V lookup: CDR1 MGHRA, CDR2 YSYEKL. V lost 4 bases to trimming and J lost 2 bases; unmatched junction nucleotides: 6. The CDR3 DNA follows: TGCGCCAGCAGCCCGGGACAGGGGACGAACACAGATACGCAGTATTTT. It translates to CASSPGQGTNTDTQYF.

This clone has a count of ten or more. The gene calls are TRBV15 and TRBJ2-6; a possible D gene is TRBD1 (6 bases). Germline CDR1 and CDR2: LNHNV and YYDKDF (reference sequence). Trimming removed 5 bases from V and 0 bases from J, with 20 bases in between. The CDR3 totals 19 residues. The CDR3 reads CATSPEKTGRLSGANVLTF. In DNA, the CDR3 is TGTGCCACCAGCCCTGAGAAGACAGGTCGTCTCTCTGGGGCCAACGTCCTGACTTTC.

The chain employs TRBV5-1 and TRBJ2-3, with D hard to call. The germline V and J ends were trimmed by 6 bases and 2 bases, with 19 bases remaining between them. This CDR3 has 16 residues. Germline V lookup: CDR1 SGHRS, CDR2 YFSETQ. As DNA, the CDR3 is TGCGCCAGCACCCAAGACCCGCAGATTCCCACAGATACGCAGTATTTT. This sequence encodes CASTQDPQIPTDTQYF.

The chain recombines TRBV19 with TRBJ1-5, with TRBD1 as a possible D gene (5 bases). The CDR3 extends over 16 amino acids. The germline gives CDR1 LNHDA, CDR2 SQIVND (reference sequence). V was clipped by 7 bases and J by 10 bases, with 26 bases between them. The DNA of the CDR3 is TGTGCCAGTAATCGCTTCGAGGGGCGACAAGGACCACCCCAGCATTTT. Amino acid sequence: CASNRFEGRQGPPQHF.

The chain joins TRBV28 to TRBJ2-5; weak D call: TRBD1 (6 bases). V lost 6 bases to trimming and J lost 3 bases, with 20 bases between them. Germline loops: CDR1 MDHEN, CDR2 SYDVKM. CDR3 length: 16 amino acids. The DNA for the CDR3 is TGTGCCAGCAGCCAACAAGGGACAATCATAAAAGAGACCCAGTACTTC. Translating it yields CASSQQGTIIKETQYF.